This TCR beta chain was profiled in a study of control samples from healthy donors and cancer patients (dated by TCRdb to 2020 to 2022). This clone was found a few times. The antigen it recognizes is unknown. Base qualities are not provided; no much larger clone lies one nucleotide away. Deletion took 4 bases off V and 10 bases off J, with a span of 23 bases between the germline ends. From the germline V gene (reference sequence), CDR1 is LGHDT and CDR2 is YNNKEL. The CDR3 starts with the cysteine, ends with the phenylalanine, and has 16 residues. Only the CDR3 region is kept as DNA, spanning 48 bases read in frame from base 1. Libraries came from the immunoSEQ multiplex PCR assay. TCRdb obtained this table from immuneACCESS and retained in-frame rearrangements with V and J assigned. These tables miss some clones; where compared with another copy, unresolved V genes account for less than half of the shortfall, and the remainder is unexplained. For this sample the table gives around 130,000 clones, of which roughly 91% were detected only once. The top ten clones comprise over 6.5% of the sample.

Material for sequencing was PBMCs. The receptor comes from a man aged 45-65 years with head and neck cancer. The sequence joins TRBV3-1 (or the pseudogene TRBV3-2) to TRBJ2-4; the D call is possibly TRBD1 or TRBD2, each sharing 5 bases. The CDR3 protein sequence reads: CASSPPARTYEGIQYF. The sequenced DNA: TGTGCCAGCAGCCCCCCCGCCAGGACCTATGAGGGGATTCAGTACTTC.